The sample holds a few counts of the clone carrying this TCR beta chain. The sample originates from a study of OX40 agonist ivuxolimab in advanced cancers. Study information: Head and neck, renal cell, melanoma or hepatocellular carcinoma were the cancers that dose-escalation patients had.

The data were produced by immunoSEQ multiplex PCR, yet TCRdb's version contains in-frame clones alone and is incomplete. This repertoire shows 50,000 to 70,000 clones, roughly 86% found once; its top ten account for about 13%. Sample: CD4+ or CD8+ T cells sorted from blood, taken in a trial of the OX40 agonist ivuxolimab. The receptor was isolated from an adult with an advanced solid tumor such as melanoma, head and neck, liver or kidney cancer.

The CDR3 region has the DNA TGTGCCAGCAGCTATGTCATTGAAGCTTTCTTT. Translated: CASSYVIEAFF. This sequence joins TRBV7-9 and TRBJ1-1; D not resolved. Germline V lookup: CDR1 SEHNR, CDR2 FQNEAQ (reference sequence). This CDR3 region has 11 residues. V shed 4 bases and J shed 7 bases, with 7 bases lying between them.